What follows are 30 T cell receptor beta chains derived from one specimen sequenced in a study of spatial heterogeneity in lung cancer. One entry per CDR3 protein results from TCRdb running MiXCR on the 5' RACE reads. The sample lists approximately 10,000 distinct CDR3 sequences; approximately 5.1% were seen once. Time point denoted: sample taken at primary tumor resection. No antigen has been assigned to these receptors. Study outcomes and limitations: One measure, the expanded intratumoral alpha and beta TCR count, tracked tumor mutation counts.

The sample consisted of lung tumor tissue, taken at surgery. Receptors originate from a male donor with early-stage non-small cell lung cancer.

This clonotype was counted ten times or more. The chain couples TRBV6-2 or TRBV6-3 to TRBJ2-5, with TRBD1 as a possible D gene (5 bases). This CDR3 spans 16 amino acids. Germline lookup yields CDR1 MNHEY and CDR2 SVGEGT. V lost 0 bases, J lost 1 base, and 12 bases lay in between. The CDR3 region is CASSYSIQAGQETQYF. In nucleotides, the CDR3 is TGTGCCAGCAGTTACTCGATACAGGCCGGCCAAGAGACCCAGTACTTC.

In its sample, this clonotype is medium-sized. The chain links TRBV29-1 to TRBJ2-3; D gene uncertain. V was pared by 0 bases and J by 0 bases, with 13 bases between. This CDR3 has 16 amino acids. The germline CDR1 and CDR2 sequences are SQVTM and ANQGSEA. For the CDR3, the DNA is TGCAGCGTTGAAGATTCTATCATCGGGAGCACAGATACGCAGTATTTT. It translates to CSVEDSIIGSTDTQYF.

Many counts were recorded for this clonotype. V gene TRBV20-1 combines with J gene TRBJ1-2; 8 bases fit TRBD1. V was clipped by 4 bases and J by 5 bases; unmatched bases: 9. CDR1 is DFQATT, CDR2 SNEGSKA, per germline (reference sequence). The CDR3 runs to 14 residues. The CDR3 here is CSATDREIFYGYTF. DNA for the CDR3: TGCAGTGCTACGGACAGGGAGATTTTTTATGGCTACACCTTC.

This clonotype was counted ten times or more. The rearrangement links TRBV6-6 to TRBJ1-1; TRBD1 might be the D (6 bases). Germline-derived CDR1 and CDR2 are MNHNY and SVGAGI (reference sequence). V lost 7 bases, J lost 2 bases, and 14 bases lay in between. This CDR3 has 14 residues. CDR3 sequence: CASNPTGPNTEAFF. CDR3 in DNA: TGTGCCAGCAACCCGACAGGTCCTAACACTGAAGCTTTCTTT.

This clonotype was picked up many times. The J gene is TRBJ2-3, the V gene TRBV7-8, with TRBD2 matching 10 bases. With V trimmed by 3 bases and J by 3 bases, 3 bases remained unmatched. There are 15 residues in the CDR3. CDR1 and CDR2 from the germline V gene are SGHVS and FQNEAQ. Here the CDR3 reads CASSLPGLATDTQYF. The CDR3 DNA sequence: TGTGCCAGCAGCTTGCCGGGACTAGCGACAGATACGCAGTATTTT.

This clonotype was observed a handful of times. This chain joins TRBV4-1 and TRBJ2-5; D possibly uses TRBD1 or TRBD2 (5 bases each). The CDR3 covers 15 residues. The ends were cut back, 1 base at V and 7 bases at J, with 16 bases in the middle. The germline gives CDR1 MGHRA, CDR2 YSYEKL. CDR3 amino acids: CASSQGRGDYGTQYF. For the CDR3, the DNA is TGCGCCAGCAGCCAAGGGCGAGGGGATTACGGGACCCAGTACTTC.

This clonotype was seen many times. The chain recombines TRBV9 with TRBJ2-1; TRBD1 matches at 8 bases. Trimming at V came to 3 bases and at J to 7 bases, leaving 12 bases not matched to a gene. From germline, CDR1 is SGDLS and CDR2 YYNGEE. The CDR3 length is 16 residues. CDR3 loop: CASSALYGQGLNEQFF. CDR3 bases: TGTGCCAGCAGCGCTCTTTACGGACAGGGATTAAATGAGCAGTTCTTC.

This clonotype was recorded at least ten times. The J gene is TRBJ2-4, the V gene TRBV5-6, with TRBD1 as a possible D gene (6 bases). This CDR3 has 15 residues. The V end was cut by 1 base, the J end by 4 bases, with 12 bases between. The germline gives CDR1 SGHDT, CDR2 YYEEEE. The CDR3 spells CASSLRPGDKNIQYF. CDR3 DNA sequence: TGTGCCAGCAGCTTGAGGCCAGGGGATAAAAACATTCAGTACTTC.

This clonotype has more than one count but fewer than ten. This chain uses TRBV27 with TRBJ1-2; D is unclear. Trimming cost V 3 bases and J 6 bases, with 8 bases left between them. Germline CDR1 reads MNHEY; CDR2 reads SMNVEV (reference sequence). The length of the CDR3 is 12 residues. For the CDR3, the DNA is TGTGCCAGCAGTTTGAAGGGTAATGGCTACACCTTC. This sequence encodes CASSLKGNGYTF.

J is TRBJ1-2 and V is TRBV12-3 or TRBV12-4, with unresolved D. This CDR3 has 13 residues. The V and J ends lost 7 bases and 5 bases respectively, with 14 bases between them. The CDR3 here is CASKNFLSYGYTF. For the CDR3, the DNA is TGTGCCAGCAAGAACTTCCTCAGTTATGGCTACACCTTC.

In its sample, this clonotype was seen a few times. The V call is TRBV20-1, the J call TRBJ2-7, with D perhaps TRBD1 or TRBD2 (6 bases each). Deletions cut 0 bases from V and 5 bases from J, with 14 bases between. The germline CDR1 and CDR2 sequences are DFQATT and SNEGSKA (reference sequence). This CDR3 spans 14 amino acids. The CDR3 DNA is TGCAGTGCTAGAGATCCGGGGGCAATCGACGAGCAGTACTTC. Protein product: CSARDPGAIDEQYF.

This clonotype was found many times. The V and J genes are TRBV11-2 and TRBJ2-1; D is possibly TRBD2 (5 bases). Between the trimmed V and J ends, which lost 1 base and 2 bases, there was a span of 12 bases. Germline V gene lookup returns CDR1 SGHAT and CDR2 FQNNGV. This CDR3 is built from 16 residues. CDR3 coding DNA: TGTGCCAGCAGCTTAGTTCCCTCCGGGACCTACAATGAGCAGTTCTTC. It specifies CASSLVPSGTYNEQFF.

This clonotype is judged medium-sized (0.01 to 0.1%). This chain connects TRBV10-1 to TRBJ2-5; 8 nucleotides align to TRBD1. The CDR3 has 13 residues. CDR1 and CDR2 (germline): WNHNN, SYGVQD (reference sequence). The V segment lost 1 base and the J segment 10 bases; nucleotides outside the gene matches: 5. The CDR3 spells CASSEYRGSSQYF. The CDR3 DNA follows: TGCGCCAGCAGTGAGTACAGGGGGAGCAGCCAGTACTTC.

This clonotype is labeled medium-sized. This rearrangement joins TRBV29-1 to TRBJ2-7, with D perhaps given as TRBD1 or TRBD2 (5 bases each). This CDR3 comprises 14 residues. CDR1 is SQVTM and CDR2 is ANQGSEA in the germline V gene. Trimming pared 4 bases from V and 0 bases from J, leaving 13 bases between. This CDR3 reads CSVALSGGSYEQYF. The CDR3 region has the DNA TGCAGCGTTGCCCTCAGTGGGGGCTCCTACGAGCAGTACTTC.

This clonotype was counted many times. This rearrangement joins TRBV20-1 to TRBJ2-3; 7 positions agree with TRBD1. CDR1 DFQATT and CDR2 SNEGSKA come from the germline V gene (reference sequence). With V trimmed by 5 bases and J by 5 bases, 16 bases remained unmatched. The CDR3 covers 16 residues. The CDR3 sequence is CSALDRMGRTLDTQYF. DNA of the CDR3: TGCAGTGCTTTGGACAGGATGGGACGGACACTAGATACGCAGTATTTT.

This clonotype was detected ten times or more. The chain employs TRBV10-3 and TRBJ1-2; D not resolved. The CDR3 is 18 amino acids. The V end was cut by 2 bases, the J end by 6 bases, with 25 bases between. In germline, CDR1 is ENHRY, CDR2 SYGVKD. For the CDR3, the DNA is TGTGCCATCAGTGAGACCCCGCAGGTACGGGCCATCGGGGATGGCTACACCTTC. Translating it yields CAISETPQVRAIGDGYTF.

This clonotype was observed many times. The gene calls are TRBV7-2 and TRBJ2-3; 10 bases match TRBD1. The CDR3 consists of 16 residues. J gave up 4 bases and V 4 bases, and 8 bases lay outside the gene matches. CDR1 and CDR2 from the germline V gene are SGHTA and FQGNSA. The CDR3 nucleotides are TGTGCCAGCAGCTCCCGGGACAGGGGATGGGCAGATACGCAGTATTTT. This gives the protein CASSSRDRGWADTQYF.

Only one count was recorded for this clonotype. A much larger clonotype is one base distant, so this may be a read error. The conserved phenylalanine or tryptophan normally closing the CDR3 is absent here, so this likely arose from a read error. This chain joins TRBV7-3 and TRBJ1-1; D is possibly TRBD1 (6 bases). V was clipped by 2 bases and J by 5 bases, with 15 bases between them. Germline V gene data show CDR1 as SGHTA and CDR2 as FQGTGA. The CDR3 length is 15 residues. CDR3 coding DNA: TGTGCCAGCAGCTTAGATGCGGGGGCAGCGACTGAAGCTTTCTCT. Translated: CASSLDAGAATEAFS.

This clonotype was seen repeatedly, ten times or more. It is likely a read error, because the conserved phenylalanine at the end of the CDR3 is missing. This chain joins TRBV28 and TRBJ1-1; no definite D call. V lost 2 bases and J 6 bases, leaving 10 bases between the germline ends. CDR1 MDHEN and CDR2 SYDVKM come from the germline V gene. The CDR3 runs to 13 residues. The CDR3 DNA is TGTGCCAGCAGTTTACCGGGGAGGGCTGAAGCTTTCCTT. Protein product: CASSLPGRAEAFL.

At least ten counts were recorded for this clonotype. The J gene is TRBJ2-7, the V gene TRBV30; 7 nucleotides match TRBD1. The CDR3 runs 12 residues. The ends lost 1 base at V and 3 bases at J; junction bases unmatched: 0. CDR1 is GTSNPN, CDR2 SVGIG, per germline (reference sequence). The CDR3 DNA is TGTGCCTGGAGTGACAGGGGCTACGAGCAGTACTTC. As protein: CAWSDRGYEQYF.

The rearrangement joins TRBV4-3 to TRBJ2-2; D is possibly TRBD2 (5 bases). CDR3 length: 14 amino acids. V was shortened by 1 base and J by 5 bases, with 8 bases between the two germline ends. CDR1 and CDR2 from the germline V gene are LGHNA and YSLEER. CDR3 amino acids: CASSQAGLTGELFF. The CDR3 coding sequence is TGCGCCAGCAGCCAAGCGGGGTTAACCGGGGAGCTGTTTTTT.

The genes are TRBV5-1 and TRBJ2-6, with D perhaps matching TRBD1 (6 bases). Germline V CDR1 and CDR2: SGHRS, YFSETQ. This CDR3 is built from 16 residues. Deletions cut 0 bases from V and 2 bases from J, with 9 bases between. The CDR3 is CASSLVGGAGANVLTF. CDR3 in DNA: TGCGCCAGCAGCTTGGTTGGGGGCGCTGGGGCCAACGTCCTGACTTTC.

Many counts were recorded for this clonotype. The gene calls are TRBV11-2 and TRBJ1-2; D is perhaps TRBD1 (5 bases). CDR3 length: 13 amino acids. Germline loops: CDR1 SGHAT, CDR2 FQNNGV. The germline V and J ends were trimmed by 1 base and 2 bases, with 5 bases remaining between them. The CDR3 here is CASSLGTNYGYTF. The CDR3 region has the DNA TGTGCCAGCAGCTTAGGGACAAACTATGGCTACACCTTC.

This clonotype was counted ten times or more. The chain joins TRBV24-1 to TRBJ2-2; D ambiguous. Trimming stripped 7 bases from V and 2 bases from J, with 7 bases between. CDR1 KGHDR and CDR2 SFDVKD come from the germline V gene. The CDR3 contains 13 residues. CDR3 region: CATREQNTGELFF. CDR3 nucleotide sequence: TGTGCCACCAGAGAACAAAACACCGGGGAGCTGTTTTTT.

The table lists this clonotype with many counts. The chain recombines TRBV29-1 with TRBJ1-1; the D is unclear. V dropped 4 bases and J dropped 3 bases, with 12 bases sitting between them. The germline CDR1 and CDR2 sequences are SQVTM and ANQGSEA. The CDR3 covers 13 residues. The CDR3 sequence is CSVVLNIDTEAFF. In nucleotides, the CDR3 is TGCAGCGTTGTGCTAAATATAGACACTGAAGCTTTCTTT.

By its share, this clonotype is medium-sized. V is TRBV11-3 and J is TRBJ2-3; D perhaps matches TRBD2 (5 bases). Germline-derived CDR1 and CDR2 are SGHNT and YENEEA. The CDR3 length is 15 residues. Trimming took off 2 bases at V and 4 bases at J, with 13 bases between the two ends. CDR3 protein: CASSLSGSRADTQYF. The CDR3 DNA reads TGTGCCAGCAGCTTAAGTGGGAGCCGGGCAGATACGCAGTATTTT. Full variable domain (remainder filled in from reference TRBV11-3 and TRBJ2-3): EAGVVQSPRYKIIEKKQPVAFWCNPISGHNTLYWYLQNLGQGPELLIRYENEEAVDDSQLPKDRFSAERLKGVDSTLKIQPAELGDSAVYLCASSLSGSRADTQYFGPGTRLTVL.

This clonotype was picked up many times. The chain joins TRBV18 to TRBJ2-7; 8 bases match TRBD1. The CDR3 extends over 13 amino acids. J gave up 3 bases and V 3 bases, and 1 base lay outside the gene matches. The V gene's germline CDR1 is KGHSH and CDR2 LQKENI. CDR3 residues: CASSPGQDYEQYF. The CDR3 DNA reads TGTGCCAGCTCACCGGGACAGGACTACGAGCAGTACTTC.

This clonotype is termed medium-sized. This sequence joins TRBV29-1 and TRBJ2-1; TRBD1 might be the D (6 bases). The CDR3 length is 12 residues. V lost 3 bases and J 10 bases, leaving 13 bases between the germline ends. Germline assignment: CDR1 SQVTM and CDR2 ANQGSEA. The CDR3 here is CSVDLGAGEQFF. The CDR3, as DNA: TGCAGCGTTGACCTGGGGGCCGGGGAGCAGTTCTTC.

The rearrangement uses TRBV6-5 and TRBJ1-1; D uncertain. In germline, CDR1 is MNHEY, CDR2 SVGAGI. There are 15 residues in the CDR3. The V end was cut by 5 bases, the J end by 6 bases, with 19 bases between. The CDR3 region has the DNA TGTGCCAGCAGTCCCCGCGGAGGGTCGGAAGCTGAAGCTTTCTTT. Translated: CASSPRGGSEAEAFF.

In its sample, this clonotype was seen many times. The gene calls are TRBV6-2 or TRBV6-3 and TRBJ1-1; weak D call: TRBD1 (5 bases). Germline values: CDR1 MNHEY, CDR2 SVGEGT. The CDR3 spans 13 residues. Trimming removed 2 bases from V and 3 bases from J, with 7 bases in between. CDR3 DNA: TGTGCCAGCAGTTACGGACAATACACTGAAGCTTTCTTT. It translates to CASSYGQYTEAFF.